The next 22 T cell receptor beta chains were all read from a single sample in a study of beta chain features in type 1 diabetes. Every bit of the isolated RNA underwent reverse transcription, so sequencing read expressed TCRB transcripts. Generated by immunoSEQ multiplex PCR, the TCRdb table keeps only in-frame clones and is missing some. The sample holds 35,000 to 50,000 clones; about 50% are singletons and the top ten take 0.25%. Sequences were obtained from stem cell memory CD4+ T cells from blood. These receptors all come from a woman aged 25 to 45 in good health.

The V call is TRBV6-1, the J call TRBJ2-7; tentative D call: TRBD2 (6 bases). Germline-derived CDR1 and CDR2 are MNHNS and SASEGT. The CDR3 has 14 amino acids. V dropped 4 bases and J dropped 1 base, with 11 bases sitting between them. The CDR3 sequence is CASSGKGTSYEQYF. As DNA, the CDR3 is TGTGCCAGCAGTGGAAAGGGGACTTCCTACGAGCAGTACTTC.

This clone was detected a few times. This chain connects TRBV7-6 to TRBJ1-1, with 8 positions matching TRBD1. Germline-derived CDR1 and CDR2 are SGHVS and FNYEAQ. Losses at the gene ends were 0 bases for V and 1 base for J; bases not matched to a gene: 7. The CDR3 covers 17 residues. The CDR3 protein is CASSLAAQGAQNTEAFF. DNA of the CDR3: TGTGCCAGCAGCTTAGCGGCGCAGGGGGCCCAGAACACTGAAGCTTTCTTT. The full variable domain, completed using reference TRBV7-6 and TRBJ1-1, is GAGVSQSPRYKVTKRGQDVALRCDPISGHVSLYWYRQALGQGPEFLTYFNYEAQQDKSGLPNDRFSAERPEGSISTLTIQRTEQRDSAMYRCASSLAAQGAQNTEAFFGQGTRLTVV.

This clone has just a few counts. The V gene is TRBV5-1, the J gene TRBJ2-1, with 10 bases fitting TRBD2. V lost 0 bases and J lost 5; bases outside the gene matches: 8. CDR3 length equals 17 residues. From germline, CDR1 is SGHRS and CDR2 YFSETQ. CDR3 sequence reads: CASSLVLAGLSHNEQFF. The CDR3 region has the DNA TGCGCCAGCAGCTTGGTACTAGCGGGACTTTCCCACAATGAGCAGTTCTTC.

The chain joins TRBV10-2 to TRBJ1-2; tentative D call: TRBD1 (6 bases). In germline, CDR1 is WSHSY, CDR2 SAAADI. The V and J ends lost 5 bases and 3 bases respectively, with 10 bases between them. This CDR3 has 13 amino acids. The CDR3: CASSPAGDYGYTF. DNA of the CDR3: TGCGCCAGCAGTCCCGCAGGGGACTATGGCTACACCTTC.

The rearrangement uses TRBV28 and TRBJ2-3, with TRBD2 as a possible D gene (6 bases). Germline V lookup: CDR1 MDHEN, CDR2 SYDVKM. Deletions cut 3 bases from V and 5 bases from J, with 21 bases between. This CDR3 is 17 amino acids long. Here the CDR3 reads CASSFGRGFPQGDTQYF. DNA of the CDR3: TGTGCCAGCAGTTTCGGGCGGGGTTTTCCCCAGGGAGATACGCAGTATTTT.

Only a few counts were recorded for this clone. The gene calls are TRBV5-1 and TRBJ2-7; 7 bases line up with TRBD2. V gave up 5 bases and J gave up 7 bases; unmatched junction bases: 15. Germline CDR1 and CDR2: SGHRS and YFSETQ. CDR3 length: 15 amino acids. Here the CDR3 DNA reads TGCGCCAGCAGTCTGGGCGGCGGGAGAATTCAGGAGCAGTACTTC. It yields the protein CASSLGGGRIQEQYF.

The V gene is TRBV7-3, the J gene TRBJ2-1, with D perhaps TRBD1 (5 bases). The CDR3 is 15 residues long. The ends were cut back, 2 bases at V and 3 bases at J, with 11 bases in the middle. CDR1 is SGHTA, CDR2 FQGTGA, per germline. Here the CDR3 reads CASSLGQPSYNEQFF. CDR3 DNA: TGTGCCAGCAGCTTAGGACAACCGAGCTACAATGAGCAGTTCTTC. The full variable domain, in which reference TRBV7-3 and TRBJ2-1 provide the parts outside the CDR3, is GAGVSQTPSNKVTEKGKYVELRCDPISGHTALYWYRQSLGQGPEFLIYFQGTGAADDSGLPNDRFFAVRPEGSVSTLKIQRTERGDSAVYLCASSLGQPSYNEQFFGPGTRLTVL.

This chain joins TRBV7-3 and TRBJ2-7; 9 bases line up with TRBD1. CDR3 size: 14 residues. The V and J ends lost 1 base and 12 bases, in that order; junction bases with no gene match: 10. The germline V gene has CDR1 SGHTA and CDR2 FQGTGA. The CDR3 nucleotides read TGTGCCAGCAGCTTAAGGGGGGGCGGGACAGGGTTGTACTTC. Residues: CASSLRGGGTGLYF. Supplemented by reference TRBV7-3 and TRBJ2-7, the full variable domain reads GAGVSQTPSNKVTEKGKYVELRCDPISGHTALYWYRQSLGQGPEFLIYFQGTGAADDSGLPNDRFFAVRPEGSVSTLKIQRTERGDSAVYLCASSLRGGGTGLYFGPGTRLTVT.

The V and J genes are TRBV7-2 and TRBJ2-5, with 11 bases fitting TRBD2. The end of the DNA is better explained by TRBJ2-7, so the J call may be wrong. The CDR3 is made up of 16 amino acids. Germline values: CDR1 SGHTA, CDR2 FQGNSA. The CDR3 protein is CASSSTRGLAVYEQYF. As DNA, the CDR3 is TGTGCCAGCAGCTCAACAAGGGGACTAGCGGTCTACGAGCAGTACTTC.

The chain combines TRBV20-1 with TRBJ2-7; D unclear. The germline V gene encodes CDR1 DFQATT and CDR2 SNEGSKA (reference sequence). The CDR3 extends over 11 amino acids. The V gene lost 3 bases and the J gene lost 4 bases, with 7 bases spanning the gap. CDR3: CSARRQYEQYF. For the CDR3, the DNA is TGCAGTGCTAGGAGACAATACGAGCAGTACTTC.

The chain carries TRBV18 and TRBJ1-5, with D possibly being TRBD1 (6 bases). The CDR3 contains 15 residues. V shed 1 base and J shed 1 base, with 8 bases lying between them. In germline, CDR1 is KGHSH, CDR2 LQKENI. CDR3 in amino acids: CASSPRTASNQPQHF. The CDR3 DNA sequence: TGTGCCAGCTCACCACGGACAGCCAGCAATCAGCCCCAGCATTTT.

The chain recombines TRBV6-4 with TRBJ2-1; TRBD2 agrees at 7 bases. The J segment lost 4 bases and the V segment lost 4 bases, leaving 7 bases of the junction unmatched. The CDR3 extends over 15 amino acids. CDR1 and CDR2 from the germline V gene are MRHNA and SNTAGT. This CDR3 reads CASSVSASGYNEQFF. The CDR3 region has the DNA TGTGCCAGCAGTGTCTCGGCTAGCGGTTACAATGAGCAGTTCTTC.

This clone was counted a few times. This chain uses TRBV10-3 with TRBJ2-1, with D possibly matching TRBD2 (6 bases). Trimming shortened V by 2 bases and J by 9 bases, and 11 bases separated the two germline ends. The CDR3 spans 13 residues. The germline V gene has CDR1 ENHRY and CDR2 SYGVKD. The CDR3 region is CAISEASEGEQFF. The CDR3 DNA is TGTGCCATCAGTGAGGCTAGCGAGGGTGAGCAGTTCTTC.

This clone was observed once. The gene calls are TRBV28 and TRBJ2-7; 9 bases agree with TRBD2. From germline, CDR1 is MDHEN and CDR2 SYDVKM. The junction had 11 bases not matched to a gene; V was cut back by 4 bases and J by 4 bases. The length of the CDR3 is 16 residues. Here the CDR3 reads CASSSGWGSGRYEQYF. CDR3 in DNA: TGTGCCAGCAGTTCTGGGTGGGGTAGCGGGAGATACGAGCAGTACTTC.

The chain employs TRBV18 and TRBJ2-7, with D unresolved. Trimming took off 6 bases at V and 3 bases at J, with 9 bases between the two ends. The length of the CDR3 is 12 residues. Germline V gene data show CDR1 as KGHSH and CDR2 as LQKENI. In nucleotides, the CDR3 is TGTGCCAGCTCCCCTGTTAGCTACGAGCAGTACTTC. Protein product: CASSPVSYEQYF. Looking up the rest from reference TRBV18 and TRBJ2-7 gives the full variable domain: NAGVMQNPRHLVRRRGQEARLRCSPMKGHSHVYWYRQLPEEGLKFMVYLQKENIIDESGMPKERFSAEFPKEGPSILRIQQVVRGDSAAYFCASSPVSYEQYFGPGTRLTVT.

The V gene is TRBV18, the J gene TRBJ2-6; tentatively, D is TRBD2 (7 bases). Trimming pared 3 bases from V and 1 base from J, leaving 19 bases between. Germline V lookup: CDR1 KGHSH, CDR2 LQKENI. The CDR3 runs to 19 residues. This chain's CDR3 is CASSPFLGGGESGANVLTF. The CDR3 DNA reads as TGTGCCAGCTCACCGTTTCTAGGAGGGGGGGAGTCTGGGGCCAACGTCCTGACTTTC.

V is TRBV9 and J is TRBJ2-1; TRBD2 matches at 11 bases. The CDR3 totals 16 residues. V shed 0 bases and J 8 bases; nucleotides not matched to a gene: 7. CDR1 is SGDLS, CDR2 YYNGEE, per germline. This CDR3 reads CASSVGASGRTDEQFF. In nucleotides, the CDR3 is TGTGCCAGCAGCGTAGGGGCTAGCGGGAGGACTGATGAGCAGTTCTTC.

The chain uses TRBV6-6 and TRBJ1-1, with 7 bases matching TRBD1. The trim removed 0 bases at V and 3 bases at J, leaving 4 bases unmatched. Per germline, CDR1 MNHNY and CDR2 SVGAGI (reference sequence). The CDR3 covers 15 residues. The CDR3 reads CASSYSTGRHTEAFF. Here the CDR3 DNA reads TGTGCCAGCAGTTACTCGACAGGGCGACACACTGAAGCTTTCTTT.

This clone has just a few counts. The chain recombines TRBV7-2 with TRBJ2-7; no clear D gene. Germline loops: CDR1 SGHTA, CDR2 FQGNSA. Between the trimmed V and J ends, which lost 5 bases and 2 bases, there was a span of 10 bases. The CDR3 sequence is 13 residues long. The CDR3 DNA follows: TGTGCCAGCAGCCCTGTCGGTACCTACGAGCAGTACTTC. Amino acid sequence: CASSPVGTYEQYF.

The V and J genes are TRBV6-5 and TRBJ2-5; 12 bases align to TRBD2. The CDR3 runs to 15 residues. J was trimmed by 3 bases and V by 7 bases; bases with no gene match: 6. The germline CDR1 and CDR2 sequences are MNHEY and SVGAGI. The CDR3 sequence: CASKTSGRNEETQYF. The CDR3 coding sequence is TGTGCCAGCAAGACTAGCGGGAGAAACGAAGAGACCCAGTACTTC.

The CDR3 nucleotides are TGTGCCAGCAGGGCAGGCTTAAACACTGAAGCTTTCTTT. Protein product: CASRAGLNTEAFF. The chain uses TRBV6-1 and TRBJ1-1; unclear D gene. The CDR3 covers 13 residues. Trimming shortened V by 6 bases and J by 2 bases, and 10 bases separated the two germline ends. From germline, CDR1 is MNHNS and CDR2 SASEGT.

This clone was recorded once. V and J are TRBV2 and TRBJ1-2; no firm D call. The germline gives CDR1 SNHLY, CDR2 FYNNEI. Trimming cost V 6 bases and J 4 bases, with 9 bases left between them. The CDR3 spans 12 residues. DNA of the CDR3: TGTGCCAGCAGCACCTCTACCTATGGCTACACCTTC. This gives the protein CASSTSTYGYTF.